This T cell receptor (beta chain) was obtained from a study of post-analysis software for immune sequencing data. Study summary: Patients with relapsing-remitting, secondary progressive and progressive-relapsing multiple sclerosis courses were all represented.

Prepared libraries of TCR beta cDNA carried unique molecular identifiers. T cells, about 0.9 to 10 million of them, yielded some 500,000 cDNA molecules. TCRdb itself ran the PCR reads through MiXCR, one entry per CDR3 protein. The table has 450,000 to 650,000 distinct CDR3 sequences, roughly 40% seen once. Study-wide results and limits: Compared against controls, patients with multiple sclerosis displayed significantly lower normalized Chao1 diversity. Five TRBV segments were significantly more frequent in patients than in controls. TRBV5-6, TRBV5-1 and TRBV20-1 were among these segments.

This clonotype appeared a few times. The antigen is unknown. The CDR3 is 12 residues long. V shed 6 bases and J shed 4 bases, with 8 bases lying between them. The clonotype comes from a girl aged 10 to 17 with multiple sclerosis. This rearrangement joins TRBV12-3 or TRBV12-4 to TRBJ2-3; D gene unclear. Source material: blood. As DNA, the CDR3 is TGTGCCAGCAGACGGCAGCCAGATACGCAGTATTTT. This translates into CASRRQPDTQYF.